Shown below are 20 T cell receptor beta chains from a single sample sequenced in a study of blood T cells in healthy people across ages. The second PCR ran about 6 to 12 cycles with a sample-barcoded 5' primer and J-beta primers. TCRdb independently ran MiXCR on the 5' RACE reads; one entry per CDR3 protein. The data show roughly 680,000 distinct CDR3 sequences, over 45% seen once. The specimen was blood. The receptors originated from a woman aged 55-69 years in good health.

With respect to this clonotype: One junction end does not reproduce the germline sequence, and a read error may be involved. This chain links TRBV3-1 with TRBJ1-2; no definite D call. Germline V gene lookup returns CDR1 LGHDT and CDR2 YNNKEL (reference sequence). This CDR3 has 15 residues. Written as DNA, the CDR3 is TGTGCCTGCAGCCAAGAATCTGAGGCGGATTATGGCTACACCTTC. Translated, it gives CACSQESEADYGYTF.

The V gene is TRBV6-5, the J gene TRBJ2-1, with TRBD2 matching over 8 bases. This CDR3 comprises 14 residues. The germline V gene has CDR1 MNHEY and CDR2 SVGAGI. The V segment lost 3 bases and the J segment 5 bases; nucleotides outside the gene matches: 3. The CDR3 loop is CASSYGTRDNEQFF. CDR3 sequence (DNA): TGTGCCAGCAGTTATGGGACTAGAGACAATGAGCAGTTCTTC.

This clonotype was seen just once. Germline is not matched at one junction end, which may reflect a read error. CDR3 protein: CASSQGGTVGYSYTF. The DNA for the CDR3 is TGCGCCAGCAGCCAGGGCGGGACAGTGGGCTATAGCTACACCTTC. The chain combines TRBV4-3 with TRBJ1-2, with 7 bases that match TRBD1. Germline V gene sequence: CDR1 LGHNA, CDR2 YSLEER. The CDR3 spans 15 residues.

The V call is TRBV29-1, the J call TRBJ2-1, with 9 bases aligning to TRBD1. With the DNA end fitting TRBJ2-7 better, the J assignment may be wrong. Germline V CDR1 and CDR2: SQVTM, ANQGSEA. The CDR3 length is 18 residues. The DNA for the CDR3 is TGCAGCGTTCAGTCCGGACAGGGGTTTGTAGGCTCCTACAATGAGCAGTACTTC. Translating it yields CSVQSGQGFVGSYNEQYF.

As to this clonotype: At one end the junction does not follow the germline gene, possibly because of a read error. The genes are TRBV29-1 and TRBJ2-7; D is unclear. CDR1 is SQVTM and CDR2 is ANQGSEA in the germline V gene. This CDR3 region has 11 residues. Written as DNA, the CDR3 is TGCAGCGCTTCTTGGCTCTACGAGCGGTACTTC. This codes for CSASWLYERYF.

The chain uses TRBV10-2 and TRBJ1-6, with D possibly matching TRBD1 (6 bases). CDR1 is WSHSY, CDR2 SAAADI, per germline. V lost 9 bases and J lost 8, with 14 bases in between. The CDR3 totals 13 residues. CDR3 DNA: TGCGCCAGTGGACAGTACGCCGATTCACCCCTCCACTTT. Amino acids: CASGQYADSPLHF.

This clonotype was counted between two and nine times. This chain uses TRBV14 with TRBJ2-5; D is unclear. There are 12 residues in the CDR3. In germline, CDR1 is SGHDN, CDR2 FVKESK. V shed 2 bases and J shed 5 bases, with 6 bases lying between them. CDR3 nucleotides: TGTGCCAGCAGCCAAAACTGGGAGACCCAGTACTTC. Its protein product is CASSQNWETQYF. Looking up the rest from reference TRBV14 and TRBJ2-5 gives the full variable domain: EAGVTQFPSHSVIEKGQTVTLRCDPISGHDNLYWYRRVMGKEIKFLLHFVKESKQDESGMPNNRFLAERTGGTYSTLKVQPAELEDSGVYFCASSQNWETQYFGPGTRLLVL.

The chain carries TRBV28 and TRBJ2-3, with D perhaps TRBD2 (5 bases). Trimming left V 8 bases short and J 1 base short, with 16 bases between. Germline V gene sequence: CDR1 MDHEN, CDR2 SYDVKM. The CDR3 contains 15 residues. The DNA for the CDR3 is TGTGCCAGCGGATCAACTTCAGCGGGCACAGATACGCAGTATTTT. Amino acids: CASGSTSAGTDTQYF.

J is TRBJ1-2 and V is TRBV3-1; D perhaps matches TRBD1 (5 bases). This CDR3 is 12 amino acids long. Germline CDR1 reads LGHDT; CDR2 reads YNNKEL (reference sequence). Trimming cost V 5 bases and J 8 bases, with 12 bases left between them. The CDR3 region has the DNA TGTGCCAGCAGCGACACAGGCAGGGGCTACACCTTC. Translating it yields CASSDTGRGYTF.

This chain uses TRBV7-8 with TRBJ2-1; D is perhaps TRBD1 (6 bases). The CDR3 spans 15 residues. The germline V and J ends were trimmed by 5 bases and 4 bases, with 15 bases remaining between them. Germline values: CDR1 SGHVS, CDR2 FQNEAQ. DNA of the CDR3: TGTGCCAGCAGCAAGCCGGGACATCCTTACAATGAGCAGTTCTTC. As protein: CASSKPGHPYNEQFF.

This sequence joins TRBV28 and TRBJ2-1; 9 bases line up with TRBD2. Germline V lookup: CDR1 MDHEN, CDR2 SYDVKM. This CDR3 is 15 amino acids long. Trimming cost V 0 bases and J 12 bases; bases outside gene matches: 9. In DNA form, the CDR3 reads TGTGCCAGCAGTTTATGGGCGGGAGGGAAGGTCACGCAGTTCTTC. This sequence encodes CASSLWAGGKVTQFF.

This clonotype was seen only a few times. V is TRBV20-1 and J is TRBJ2-3; D is possibly TRBD1 (5 bases). Germline V CDR1 and CDR2: DFQATT, SNEGSKA (reference sequence). V was cut by 4 bases and J by 1 base, with 9 bases left in between. CDR3 length equals 13 residues. CDR3 loop: CSATQTGTDTQYF. The CDR3 nucleotides read TGCAGTGCTACCCAGACAGGCACAGATACGCAGTATTTT.

This clonotype was recorded a few times. The rearrangement joins TRBV2 to TRBJ2-1; D unclear. The V gene's germline CDR1 is SNHLY and CDR2 FYNNEI. The ends were cut back, 1 base at V and 3 bases at J, with 1 base in the middle. The CDR3 is made up of 12 amino acids. This CDR3 reads CASSEGYNEQFF. The CDR3 coding sequence is TGTGCCAGCAGTGAAGGCTACAATGAGCAGTTCTTC.

This CDR3 is CASSLVGVANQPQHF. CDR3 nucleotides: TGTGCCAGCAGCTTGGTGGGGGTGGCTAATCAGCCCCAGCATTTT. The chain joins TRBV5-5 to TRBJ1-5; TRBD1 is a possible D gene (5 bases). The CDR3 is 15 amino acids. V was cut by 0 bases and J by 4 bases, with 11 bases left in between. CDR1 is SGHKS, CDR2 YYEKEE, per germline (reference sequence).

As for this clonotype: At one of its ends the junction is not consistent with the germline gene, which may arise from a read error. This chain links TRBV7-2 with TRBJ1-6; D might be TRBD1 (5 bases). Germline-derived CDR1 and CDR2 are SGHTA and FQGNSA. The CDR3 has 18 residues. The DNA for the CDR3 is TGTGCCAGCAGCTTAGTGTACGGGGGTAGCTCCTATAATTCACTCCTCCACTTT. It codes for CASSLVYGGSSYNSLLHF.

This chain connects TRBV24-1 to TRBJ2-3; 7 bases are shared with TRBD2. This CDR3 comprises 16 residues. Germline values: CDR1 KGHDR, CDR2 SFDVKD. V trimming: 3 bases; J trimming: 7 bases; junction bases outside the gene matches: 12. CDR3 amino acids: CATSDRPVGGRNTQYF. In DNA, the CDR3 is TGTGCCACCAGTGATCGGCCCGTTGGCGGGAGAAATACGCAGTATTTT.

The chain is built from TRBV3-1 and TRBJ2-4, with a possible D match to TRBD2 (5 bases). The V gene's germline CDR1 is LGHDT and CDR2 YNNKEL (reference sequence). The CDR3 runs 15 residues. Trimming removed 4 bases at V and 0 bases at J, with 10 bases between. CDR3 protein: CASSPRDVAKNIQYF. The CDR3, as DNA: TGTGCCAGCAGCCCCCGGGATGTAGCCAAAAACATTCAGTACTTC.

V and J are TRBV29-1 and TRBJ2-5; 7 nucleotides align to TRBD1. Germline lookup yields CDR1 SQVTM and CDR2 ANQGSEA. V was clipped by 5 bases and J by 11 bases; unmatched bases: 17. This CDR3 contains 14 residues. The CDR3 DNA reads as TGCAGCGTTAAGACAGGGTTTTTATCCAATGAGCAGTACTTC. Translating gives CSVKTGFLSNEQYF.

V is TRBV7-3 and J is TRBJ1-2; 11 bases fit TRBD1. Germline V gene lookup returns CDR1 SGHTA and CDR2 FQGTGA. V trimming: 5 bases; J trimming: 2 bases; junction bases outside the gene matches: 4. The CDR3 consists of 15 residues. The CDR3 protein is CASSPGTGGNYGYTF. In DNA form, the CDR3 reads TGTGCCAGCAGCCCCGGGACAGGGGGAAACTATGGCTACACCTTC.

The chain carries TRBV14 and TRBJ2-7; possible D gene TRBD2, 7 bases. Germline-derived CDR1 and CDR2 are SGHDN and FVKESK. The V and J ends lost 4 bases and 5 bases respectively, with 15 bases between them. The CDR3 totals 14 residues. The CDR3 is CASSPSGGANEQYF. CDR3 in DNA: TGTGCCAGCAGCCCGAGTGGGGGGGCTAACGAGCAGTACTTC. The variable domain in full, with the rest retrieved from reference TRBV14 and TRBJ2-7, is EAGVTQFPSHSVIEKGQTVTLRCDPISGHDNLYWYRRVMGKEIKFLLHFVKESKQDESGMPNNRFLAERTGGTYSTLKVQPAELEDSGVYFCASSPSGGANEQYFGPGTRLTVT.